The 17 T cell receptor beta chains below all came from one sample that was sequenced in a study of Ad26.COV2.S vaccination and SARS-CoV-2 variants. Some clones are missing from TCRdb's copy, which holds only in-frame ones; the method was immunoSEQ multiplex PCR. The sample shows around 450,000 clones, roughly 89% of them seen only once. Treatment denoted: roughly 19 received Ad26.COV2.S at low or high dose, single or two shots; five or six received placebo; per-sample allocation not given. The samples date from day 63 after the first vaccine or placebo injection. Sample: peripheral blood, taken in a trial of Ad26.COV2.S vaccine versus placebo. Receptors were obtained from a person between 18 and 65 years old who received the Ad26.COV2.S COVID-19 vaccine or a placebo.

V gene TRBV5-5 combines with J gene TRBJ1-2; tentative D call: TRBD1 (5 bases). V gave up 0 bases and J gave up 5 bases, with 11 bases separating them. Germline V CDR1 and CDR2: SGHKS, YYEKEE (reference sequence). The CDR3 runs to 14 residues. CDR3 region: CASSLAGTGYGYTF. DNA of the CDR3: TGTGCCAGCAGCTTGGCGGGGACGGGGTATGGCTACACCTTC.

V and J are TRBV20-1 and TRBJ1-2, with 8 bases matching TRBD1. This CDR3 has 15 amino acids. The germline V gene encodes CDR1 DFQATT and CDR2 SNEGSKA (reference sequence). V lost 3 bases and J lost 3; bases outside the gene matches: 9. The CDR3 nucleotides read TGCAGTGCTAGTAGGGACAGGTGGATTGACTATGGCTACACCTTC. This gives the protein CSASRDRWIDYGYTF.

J is TRBJ2-2 and V is TRBV27; D is undetermined. The CDR3 runs 13 residues. From germline, CDR1 is MNHEY and CDR2 SMNVEV (reference sequence). Trimming removed 3 bases at V and 5 bases at J, with 7 bases between. CDR3 DNA: TGTGCCAGCAGTTTGGGCAGGACCGGGGAGCTGTTTTTT. Translation: CASSLGRTGELFF.

The chain employs TRBV11-2 and TRBJ2-7; D is perhaps TRBD2 (7 bases). CDR3 length equals 12 residues. V shed 5 bases and J shed 6 bases, with 11 bases lying between them. Germline V gene lookup returns CDR1 SGHAT and CDR2 FQNNGV. CDR3 bases: TGTGCCAGCAGCAGGGGGGGGAGCGAGCAGTACTTC. Protein sequence: CASSRGGSEQYF.

This chain connects TRBV7-3 to TRBJ1-6, with 7 bases fitting TRBD1. This CDR3 is 14 amino acids long. The ends lost 5 bases at V and 7 bases at J; junction bases unmatched: 5. Germline V gives CDR1 SGHTA, CDR2 FQGTGA. CDR3 region: CASSRGQRNSPLHF. As DNA, the CDR3 is TGTGCCAGCAGCCGGGGACAGAGAAATTCACCCCTCCACTTT.

V usage is TRBV9 and J usage is TRBJ2-3, with 14 bases matching TRBD2. CDR1 is SGDLS and CDR2 is YYNGEE in the germline V gene. After removal of 5 bases from V and 4 bases from J, the junction contained 9 bases not matched to a gene. The CDR3 is made up of 17 amino acids. The CDR3 DNA reads TGTGCCAGCAGTCCCCGACTAGCGGGGGGGTCTCCAGATACGCAGTATTTT. It translates to CASSPRLAGGSPDTQYF.

V usage is TRBV12-3 or TRBV12-4 and J usage is TRBJ1-5, with a possible D match to TRBD1 (5 bases). Trimming left V 4 bases short and J 3 bases short, with 7 bases between. CDR3 length equals 13 residues. CDR3 sequence (DNA): TGTGCCAGCAGTTGGGACTACAATCAGCCCCAGCATTTT. Encoded protein: CASSWDYNQPQHF.

The chain joins TRBV18 to TRBJ2-1; 7 positions agree with TRBD2. Germline assignment: CDR1 KGHSH and CDR2 LQKENI. J lost 2 bases, V lost 3 bases, and 10 bases had no gene match. The CDR3 is 17 amino acids. CDR3 bases: TGTGCCAGCTCACCGAGCGGCGGGAGAGGAGCCTACAATGAGCAGTTCTTC. Amino acids: CASSPSGGRGAYNEQFF.

The chain is built from TRBV11-3 and TRBJ2-7; tentatively, D is TRBD1 (6 bases). This CDR3 is 13 amino acids long. Trimming removed 4 bases from V and 2 bases from J, with 9 bases in between. Germline V gives CDR1 SGHNT, CDR2 YENEEA. The CDR3 DNA follows: TGTGCCAGCAGCTCCGACAGGACCTACGAGCAGTACGTC. This encodes CASSSDRTYEQYV.

The chain recombines TRBV14 with TRBJ2-3, with TRBD2 identical over 11 bases. The V gene's germline CDR1 is SGHDN and CDR2 FVKESK. This CDR3 contains 16 residues. With V trimmed by 3 bases and J by 5 bases, 7 bases remained unmatched. This CDR3 reads CASSHLLAGVIDTQYF. The CDR3 region has the DNA TGTGCCAGCAGCCATCTACTAGCGGGAGTAATAGATACGCAGTATTTT.

This sequence joins TRBV7-9 and TRBJ2-5; D may match TRBD1 or TRBD2 (7 bases each). CDR3 length equals 15 residues. V lost 7 bases and J 7 bases, leaving 22 bases between the germline ends. Germline V gene sequence: CDR1 SEHNR, CDR2 FQNEAQ (reference sequence). The CDR3 reads CASTLGSGGVSTQYF. Here the CDR3 DNA reads TGTGCCAGCACCCTAGGTTCAGGGGGGGTGTCGACCCAGTACTTC.

V gene TRBV7-8 combines with J gene TRBJ1-1; possibly TRBD1 for D (6 bases). Deletions cut 5 bases from V and 3 bases from J, with 13 bases between. This CDR3 is 14 amino acids long. In germline, CDR1 is SGHVS, CDR2 FQNEAQ. The CDR3: CASSPQGWHTEAFF. CDR3 coding DNA: TGTGCCAGCAGCCCCCAGGGGTGGCACACTGAAGCTTTCTTT.

The CDR3 coding sequence is TGTGCCACCAGCAGTGCCCAGGACAGCCCAATCCGGGAGACCCAGTACTTC. Amino acid sequence: CATSSAQDSPIRETQYF. The genes are TRBV15 and TRBJ2-5; TRBD1 is a possible D gene (6 bases). Trimming pared 3 bases from V and 5 bases from J, leaving 22 bases between. Germline loops: CDR1 LNHNV, CDR2 YYDKDF (reference sequence). The CDR3 has 17 residues.

The chain employs TRBV3-1 (or the pseudogene TRBV3-2) and TRBJ2-1; weak D call: TRBD2 (6 bases). The CDR3 contains 15 residues. The germline V gene has CDR1 LGHDT and CDR2 YNNKEL (reference sequence). V was trimmed by 4 bases and J by 2 bases, leaving 12 bases between them. CDR3 coding DNA: TGTGCCAGCAGCCCACCGGGACTCGCCTACAATGAGCAGTTCTTC. It yields the protein CASSPPGLAYNEQFF.

V gene TRBV7-3 combines with J gene TRBJ1-2, with D unclear. The CDR3 totals 13 residues. The germline V and J ends were trimmed by 1 base and 4 bases, with 7 bases remaining between them. CDR1 is SGHTA and CDR2 is FQGTGA in the germline V gene. The CDR3, as DNA: TGTGCCAGCAGCTTAATTCCCGGCTATGGCTACACCTTC. It specifies CASSLIPGYGYTF.

The genes are TRBV7-3 and TRBJ2-2, with 10 bases identical to TRBD2. This CDR3 has 15 amino acids. J gave up 4 bases and V 3 bases, and 2 bases lay outside the gene matches. Germline values: CDR1 SGHTA, CDR2 FQGTGA. The CDR3 DNA reads as TGTGCCAGCAGCTTGGGACTAGCGAGCACCGGGGAGCTGTTTTTT. This translates into CASSLGLASTGELFF.

The J gene is TRBJ2-2, the V gene TRBV7-3, with 9 nucleotides matching TRBD1. Germline V lookup: CDR1 SGHTA, CDR2 FQGTGA. CDR3 size: 16 residues. J gave up 6 bases and V 2 bases, and 7 bases lay outside the gene matches. CDR3 sequence (DNA): TGTGCCAGCAGCTTAGGTGGGACAGGGTACCCCGGGGAGCTGTTTTTT. Its translation: CASSLGGTGYPGELFF.